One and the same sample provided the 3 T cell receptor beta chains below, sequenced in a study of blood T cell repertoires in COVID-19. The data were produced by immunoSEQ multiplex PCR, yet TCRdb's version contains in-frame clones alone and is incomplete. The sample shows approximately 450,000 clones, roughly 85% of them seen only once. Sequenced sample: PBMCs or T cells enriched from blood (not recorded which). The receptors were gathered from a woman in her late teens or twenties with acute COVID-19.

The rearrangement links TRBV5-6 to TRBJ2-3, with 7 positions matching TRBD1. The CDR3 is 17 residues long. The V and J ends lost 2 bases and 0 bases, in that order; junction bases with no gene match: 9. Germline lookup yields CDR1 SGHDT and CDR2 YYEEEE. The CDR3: CASSFRGRPGSTDTQYF. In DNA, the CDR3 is TGTGCCAGCAGCTTTAGGGGGCGCCCGGGGAGCACAGATACGCAGTATTTT.

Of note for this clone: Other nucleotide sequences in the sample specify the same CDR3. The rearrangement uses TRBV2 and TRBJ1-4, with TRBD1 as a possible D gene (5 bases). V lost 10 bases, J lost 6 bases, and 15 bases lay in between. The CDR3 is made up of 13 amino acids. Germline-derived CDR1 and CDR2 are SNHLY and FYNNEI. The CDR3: CAIRTQGDEKLFF. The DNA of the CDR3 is TGTGCCATCAGGACTCAGGGCGATGAAAAACTGTTTTTT.

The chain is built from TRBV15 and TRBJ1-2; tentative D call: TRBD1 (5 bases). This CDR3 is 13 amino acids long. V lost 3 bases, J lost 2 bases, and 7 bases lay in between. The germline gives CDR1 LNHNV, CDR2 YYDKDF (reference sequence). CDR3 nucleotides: TGTGCCACCAGCAGGACAGCAAACTATGGCTACACCTTC. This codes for CATSRTANYGYTF.